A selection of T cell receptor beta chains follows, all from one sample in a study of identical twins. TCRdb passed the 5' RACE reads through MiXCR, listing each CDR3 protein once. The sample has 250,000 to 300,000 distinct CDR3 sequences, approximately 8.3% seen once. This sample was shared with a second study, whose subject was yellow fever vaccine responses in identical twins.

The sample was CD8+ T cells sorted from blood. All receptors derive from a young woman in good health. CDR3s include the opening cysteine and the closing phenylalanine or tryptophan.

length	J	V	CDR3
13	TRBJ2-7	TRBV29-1	CSVRTGTNYEQYF
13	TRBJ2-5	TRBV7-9	CASRQQNQETQYF
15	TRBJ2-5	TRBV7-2	CASSFIQGAWETQYF
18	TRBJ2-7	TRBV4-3	CASSQDKSVAGGPYEQYF
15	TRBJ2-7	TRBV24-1	CATSESTGYSGEQYF
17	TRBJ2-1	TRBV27	CASSPSTGLPLENEQFF
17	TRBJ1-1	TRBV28	CASSLGAGEYINTEAFF
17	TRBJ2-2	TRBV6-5	CASSYSDLTGFGGELFF
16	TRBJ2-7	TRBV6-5	CASSYAGTTGTYEQYF
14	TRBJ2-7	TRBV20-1	CSATQRGYSYEQYF
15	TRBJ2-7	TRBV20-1	CSAFPGAGEPYEQYF
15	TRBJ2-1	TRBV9	CASSAEDRPYNEQFF
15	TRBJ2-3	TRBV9	CASSGTTGGPDTQYF
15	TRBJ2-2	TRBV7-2	CASSLAVLGTGELFF
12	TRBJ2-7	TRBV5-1	CASSGPLAEQYF
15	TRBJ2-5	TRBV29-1	CSVPGLAGVGETQYF
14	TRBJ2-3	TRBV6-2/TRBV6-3	CASQTGLSTDTQYF
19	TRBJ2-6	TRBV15	CATSSRAGGGNSGANVLTF
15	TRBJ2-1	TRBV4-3	CASSSRTGGYNEQFF
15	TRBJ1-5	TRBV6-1	CASSEVGQGGQPQHF
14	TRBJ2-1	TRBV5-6	CASTYIGANNEQFF
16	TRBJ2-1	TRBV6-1	CASSAWTGATYNEQFF
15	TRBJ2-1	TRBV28	CASSLPLAGDNEQFF
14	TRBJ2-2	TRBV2	CASIPAGGDGELFF
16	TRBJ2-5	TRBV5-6	CASSLGGAGVYETQYF
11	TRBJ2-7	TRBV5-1	CASSLGQGIYF
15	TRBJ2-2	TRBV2	CASMKPPLEAGELFF
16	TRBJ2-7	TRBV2	CASSEVRQQGSYEQYF
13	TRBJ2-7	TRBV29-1	CSVAWTGAYEQYF
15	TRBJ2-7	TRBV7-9	CASSLRGDITREQYF
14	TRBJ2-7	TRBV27	CASSRPGQGGEQYF
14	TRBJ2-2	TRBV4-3	CASSQAAVSGELFF
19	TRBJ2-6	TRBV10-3	CAISESGGGRTSGANVLTF
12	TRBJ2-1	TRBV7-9	CASSLGGRPQFF
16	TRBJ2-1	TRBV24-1	CATSDSRQGLYNEQFF
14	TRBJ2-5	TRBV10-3	CAISDLGEKETQYF
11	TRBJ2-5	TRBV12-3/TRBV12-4	CASSWAGSQYF
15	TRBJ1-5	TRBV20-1	CSAHDGRGGNQPQHF
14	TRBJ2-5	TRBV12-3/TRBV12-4	CASSPTREEETQYF
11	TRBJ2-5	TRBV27	CASPNQETQYF
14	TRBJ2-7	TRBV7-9	CASSQRDAGYEQYF
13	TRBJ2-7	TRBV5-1	CASNPDRVHEQYF
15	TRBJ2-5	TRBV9	CASSVGGAVHETQYF
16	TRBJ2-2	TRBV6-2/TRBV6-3	CASSYFLAGVTGELFF
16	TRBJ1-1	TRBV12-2	CASRPRLDRGDTEAFF
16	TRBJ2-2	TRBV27	CASSFLGGALTGELFF
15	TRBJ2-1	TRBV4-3	CASSPSMGVGNEQFF
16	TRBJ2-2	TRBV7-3	CASSLGSRADTGELFF
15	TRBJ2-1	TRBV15	CATSESNERGPKQFF
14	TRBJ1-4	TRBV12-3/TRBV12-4	CASSLRHVNEKLFF
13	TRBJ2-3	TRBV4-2	CASSQGPGGTTYF
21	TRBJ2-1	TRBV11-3	CASSSGQTSGANEGSYNEQFF
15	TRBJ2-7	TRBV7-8	CASSLELDRIYEQYF
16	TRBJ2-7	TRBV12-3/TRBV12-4	CASSEGPPGAAYEQYF
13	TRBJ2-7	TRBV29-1	CSVERGLAGEQYF
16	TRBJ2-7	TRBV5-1	CASSSIPGPSADEQYF
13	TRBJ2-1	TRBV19	CASAGESYNEQFF